This is a list of T cell receptor beta chains from one sample in a study of patients and donors after allogeneic stem cell transplantation. TCRdb fed the RT-PCR reads into MiXCR, producing one record per CDR3 protein. The sample has roughly 880,000 distinct CDR3 sequences; around 17% are singletons. The sequenced sample was blood, either unsorted or a sorted T cell fraction (not recorded which). The receptors shown here come from a human donor who was either an allogeneic HSCT recipient or a stem cell or donor lymphocyte infusion donor (not recorded which). It is not recorded whose cells these are; they may come from a transplant donor. Both conserved end residues are part of each CDR3. The order of the fields is CDR3 protein, CDR3 DNA, D gene, V gene, J gene, clone size. The D gene is left open where the match is weak. Size values are once, few and many counts, or a class for expanded clones, and some rows have none.

CASSEIRVYEQYF	TGTGCCAGCAGTGAGATCAGAGTCTACGAGCAGTACTTC	.	TRBV2	TRBJ2-7	.
CASSQGDADYGYTF	TGCGCCAGCAGCCAGGGGGACGCTGACTATGGCTACACCTTC	.	TRBV4-3	TRBJ1-2	many
CSASRTPGDYGYTF	TGCAGTGCTAGTCGGACACCTGGGGACTATGGCTACACCTTC	.	TRBV20-1	TRBJ1-2	few
CSAMRANEIQETQYF	TGCAGTGCTATGAGGGCAAACGAGATACAAGAGACCCAGTACTTC	.	TRBV20-1	TRBJ2-5	few
CASSLFLAGDTEAFF	TGTGCCAGCAGTTTATTCCTGGCAGGCGACACTGAAGCTTTCTTT	.	TRBV12-3/TRBV12-4	TRBJ1-1	many
CSVNEASSGANVLTF	TGCAGCGTTAACGAAGCGAGCTCTGGGGCCAACGTCCTGACTTTC	.	TRBV29-1	TRBJ2-6	.
CASSQAGLWAETQYF	TGTGCCAGCAGCCAAGCAGGGCTTTGGGCGGAGACCCAGTACTTC	.	TRBV14	TRBJ2-5	.
CASETKGGGSTDTQYF	TGTGCCAGCGAGACTAAAGGGGGCGGGAGCACAGATACGCAGTATTTT	TRBD1	TRBV7-3	TRBJ2-3	.
CASSLIAGTGMTYEQYF	TGTGCCAGCAGCCTAATCGCCGGGACAGGGATGACCTACGAGCAGTACTTC	TRBD1	TRBV7-8	TRBJ2-7	.
CASKAGQRSTEAFF	TGTGCCAGCAAAGCGGGACAACGGTCCACTGAAGCTTTCTTT	.	TRBV4-2	TRBJ1-1	few
CASSVALTGGPFSDTQYF	TGTGCCAGCAGCGTAGCCTTAACGGGAGGGCCATTCTCAGATACGCAGTATTTT	TRBD2	TRBV9	TRBJ2-3	.
CSVPRTGQTEAFF	TGCAGTGTTCCCAGGACAGGGCAAACTGAAGCTTTCTTT	TRBD1	TRBV20-1	TRBJ1-1	.
CASSIAGGPNEQFF	TGTGCCAGCAGTATAGCGGGAGGGCCCAATGAGCAGTTCTTC	TRBD2	TRBV27	TRBJ2-1	few
CASSSDRDRYYEQYF	TGTGCCAGCAGCTCAGACCGGGACAGATACTACGAGCAGTACTTC	TRBD1	TRBV7-3	TRBJ2-7	.
CATSSPGRGANVLTF	TGTGCCACCAGCAGCCCGGGGAGGGGGGCCAACGTCCTGACTTTC	.	TRBV15	TRBJ2-6	few
CASSLVKGPVTDTQYF	TGTGCCAGCAGCTTAGTGAAGGGACCAGTCACAGATACGCAGTATTTT	.	TRBV7-6	TRBJ2-3	once
CASSLSGGQPDTQYF	TGTGCCAGCAGCCTTAGCGGGGGCCAACCAGATACGCAGTATTTT	TRBD2	TRBV12-3/TRBV12-4	TRBJ2-3	few
CATSDPVTPTYNEQFF	TGTGCCACCAGTGATCCCGTTACCCCAACCTACAATGAGCAGTTCTTC	.	TRBV24-1	TRBJ2-1	.
CASNTAWDGYTF	TGTGCCAGTAACACGGCCTGGGATGGCTACACCTTC	.	TRBV19	TRBJ1-2	.
CASSLGGFRAGELFF	TGTGCCAGCAGTTTAGGGGGGTTCAGGGCCGGGGAGCTGTTTTTT	.	TRBV12-3/TRBV12-4	TRBJ2-2	.
CASSGDRVQAGANVLTF	TGTGCCAGCAGCGGAGACAGGGTTCAGGCTGGGGCCAACGTCCTGACTTTC	TRBD1	TRBV2	TRBJ2-6	.
CASSLVTSGSTSYEQYF	TGTGCCAGCAGCTTAGTAACATCGGGATCCACCTCCTACGAGCAGTACTTC	.	TRBV7-9	TRBJ2-7	few
CASSVRASGRLSSYNEQFF	TGTGCCAGCAGCGTAAGGGCTAGCGGGAGGCTTAGCTCCTACAATGAGCAGTTCTTC	TRBD2	TRBV9	TRBJ2-1	.
CATSRYALGGANYGYTF	TGTGCCACCAGCAGATATGCATTGGGGGGAGCTAACTATGGCTACACCTTC	.	TRBV15	TRBJ1-2	.
CASRQGPLNNNEQFF	TGTGCCAGCAGGCAGGGACCACTGAATAACAATGAGCAGTTCTTC	.	TRBV4-2	TRBJ2-1	few
CATQWRDYYEQYF	TGTGCCACCCAGTGGCGGGATTACTACGAGCAGTACTTC	.	TRBV7-8	TRBJ2-7	.